A single T cell receptor beta chain is shown here with its context. Its antigen is not identified. CDR3 length equals 11 residues. The germline gives CDR1 MNHEY, CDR2 SVGAGI. This PCR relied on a set of 60 Vbeta primers and 13 Jbeta primers. Only in-frame clones appear in the TCRdb table, and some are missing; sequencing was by immunoSEQ multiplex PCR. The table lists roughly 120,000 clones, about two thirds of them singletons. This entry is derived from a study of cytomegalovirus exposure and HLA in healthy donors. Whole-study findings and limits: Roughly even sequencing depth across donors was the assumption behind the presence/absence analyses. Some V segments, including TRBV6-2 and TRBV6-3, were excluded as indistinguishable.

The chain recombines TRBV6-5 with TRBJ1-1; D gene ambiguous. The sequenced sample consisted of PBMCs. The receptor comes from a man in his 60s in good health and CMV-seropositive. CDR3 sequence reads: CGVGGKTEAFF. The CDR3 DNA reads TGTGGGGTCGGAGGAAAGACTGAAGCTTTCTTT.